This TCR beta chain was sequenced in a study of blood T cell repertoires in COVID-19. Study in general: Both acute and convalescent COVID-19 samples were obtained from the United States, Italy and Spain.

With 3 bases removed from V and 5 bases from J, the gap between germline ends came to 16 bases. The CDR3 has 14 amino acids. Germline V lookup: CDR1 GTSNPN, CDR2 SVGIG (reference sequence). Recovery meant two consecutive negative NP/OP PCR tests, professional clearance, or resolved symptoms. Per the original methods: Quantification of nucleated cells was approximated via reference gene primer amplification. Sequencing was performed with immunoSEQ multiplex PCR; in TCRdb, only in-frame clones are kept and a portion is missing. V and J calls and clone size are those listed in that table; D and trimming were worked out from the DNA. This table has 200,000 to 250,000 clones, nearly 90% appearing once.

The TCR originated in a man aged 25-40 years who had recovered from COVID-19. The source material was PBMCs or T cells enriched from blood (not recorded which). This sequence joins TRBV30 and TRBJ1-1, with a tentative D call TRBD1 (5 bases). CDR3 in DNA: TGTGCCTGGAGAGTAACGACTGGGGGGACTGAAGCTTTCTTT. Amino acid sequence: CAWRVTTGGTEAFF.